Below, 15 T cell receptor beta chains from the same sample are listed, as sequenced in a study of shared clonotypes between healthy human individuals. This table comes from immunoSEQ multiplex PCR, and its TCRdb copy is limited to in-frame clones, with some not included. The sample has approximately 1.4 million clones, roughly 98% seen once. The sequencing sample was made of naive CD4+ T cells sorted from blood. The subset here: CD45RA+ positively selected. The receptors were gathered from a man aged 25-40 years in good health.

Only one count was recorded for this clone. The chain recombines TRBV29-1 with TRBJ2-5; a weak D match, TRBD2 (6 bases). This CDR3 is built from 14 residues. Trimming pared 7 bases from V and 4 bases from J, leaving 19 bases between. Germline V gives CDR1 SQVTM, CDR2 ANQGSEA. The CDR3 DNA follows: TGCAGCGGTGGACCCGGGAGTTCCGGAGAGACCCAGTACTTC. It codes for CSGGPGSSGETQYF. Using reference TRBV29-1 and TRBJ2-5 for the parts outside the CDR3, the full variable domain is SAVISQKPSRDICQRGTSLTIQCQVDSQVTMMFWYRQQPGQSLTLIATANQGSEATYESGFVIDKFPISRPNLTFSTLTVSNMSPEDSSIYLCSGGPGSSGETQYFGPGTRLLVL.

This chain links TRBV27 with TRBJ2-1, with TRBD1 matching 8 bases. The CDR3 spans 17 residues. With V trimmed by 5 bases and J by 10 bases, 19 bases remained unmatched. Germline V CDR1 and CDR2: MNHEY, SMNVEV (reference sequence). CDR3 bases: TGTGCCAGCAGTCCCCGGGGGTCGGGACAGGTCACTTCAGAGCAGTTCTTC. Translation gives CASSPRGSGQVTSEQFF.

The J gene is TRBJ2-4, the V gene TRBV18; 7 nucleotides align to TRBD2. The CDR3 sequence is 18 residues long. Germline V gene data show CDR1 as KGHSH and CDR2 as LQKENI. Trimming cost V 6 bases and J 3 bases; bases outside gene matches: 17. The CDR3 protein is CASSPQSLRERYKNIQYF. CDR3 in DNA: TGTGCCAGCTCGCCCCAGAGCCTGCGGGAGCGATACAAAAACATTCAGTACTTC.

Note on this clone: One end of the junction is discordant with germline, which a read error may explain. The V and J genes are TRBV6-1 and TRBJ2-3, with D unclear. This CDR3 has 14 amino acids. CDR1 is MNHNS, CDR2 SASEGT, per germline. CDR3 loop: CASSEGPFTDTQYF. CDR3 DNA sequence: TGTGCCAGCAGCGAAGGACCGTTCACAGATACGCAGTATTTT.

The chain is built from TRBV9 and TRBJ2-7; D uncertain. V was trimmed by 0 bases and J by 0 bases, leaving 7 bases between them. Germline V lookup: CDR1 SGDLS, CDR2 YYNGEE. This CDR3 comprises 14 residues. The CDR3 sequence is CASSVDSFSYEQYF. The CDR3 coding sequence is TGTGCCAGCAGCGTAGATAGCTTCTCCTACGAGCAGTACTTC.

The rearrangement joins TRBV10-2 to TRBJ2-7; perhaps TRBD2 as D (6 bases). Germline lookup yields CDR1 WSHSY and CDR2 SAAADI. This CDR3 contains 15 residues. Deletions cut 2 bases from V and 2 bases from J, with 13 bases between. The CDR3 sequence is CASSENAGSTYEQYF. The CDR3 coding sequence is TGCGCCAGCAGTGAGAATGCGGGGTCCACCTACGAGCAGTACTTC.

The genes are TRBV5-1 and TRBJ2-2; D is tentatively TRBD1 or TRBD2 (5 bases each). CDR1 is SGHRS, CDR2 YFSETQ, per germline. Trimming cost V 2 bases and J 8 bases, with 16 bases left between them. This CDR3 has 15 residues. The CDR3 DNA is TGCGCCAGCAGCTTTACCCAGGGCCCGGGAGGGGAGCTGTTTTTT. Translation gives CASSFTQGPGGELFF.

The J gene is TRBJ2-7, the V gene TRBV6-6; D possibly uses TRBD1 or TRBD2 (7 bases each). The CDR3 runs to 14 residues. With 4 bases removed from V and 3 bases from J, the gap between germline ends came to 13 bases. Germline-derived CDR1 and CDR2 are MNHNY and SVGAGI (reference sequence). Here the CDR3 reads CASSWGRGLYEQYF. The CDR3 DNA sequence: TGTGCCAGCAGTTGGGGGAGGGGGCTCTACGAGCAGTACTTC.

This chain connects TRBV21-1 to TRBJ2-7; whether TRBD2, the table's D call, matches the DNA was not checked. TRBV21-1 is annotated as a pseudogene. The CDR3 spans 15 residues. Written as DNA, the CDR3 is TGTGCCAGCAGCAAAGAAGAATCGGGGTCCTACGAGCAGTACTTC. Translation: CASSKEESGSYEQYF.

CDR3 coding DNA: TGCGCCAGCAGAGGTCCGGGACTAGCGGCCCACAATGAGCAGTTCTTC. Translated, it gives CASRGPGLAAHNEQFF. This rearrangement joins TRBV4-1 to TRBJ2-1; TRBD2 agrees at 11 bases. The CDR3 is 16 residues long. Germline CDR1 MGHRA, CDR2 YSYEKL. Trimming cost V 6 bases and J 5 bases; bases outside gene matches: 9.

This CDR3 reads CASSWPGLAGSNEQFF. The DNA of the CDR3 is TGTGCCAGCAGTTGGCCTGGACTAGCGGGCTCCAATGAGCAGTTCTTC. The rearrangement links TRBV28 to TRBJ2-1, with 11 bases identical to TRBD2. CDR1 is MDHEN, CDR2 SYDVKM, per germline. The J segment lost 6 bases and the V segment lost 4 bases, leaving 8 bases of the junction unmatched. The CDR3 length is 16 residues.

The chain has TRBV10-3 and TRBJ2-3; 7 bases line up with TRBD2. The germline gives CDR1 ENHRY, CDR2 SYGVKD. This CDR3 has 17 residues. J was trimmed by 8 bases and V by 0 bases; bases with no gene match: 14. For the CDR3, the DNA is TGTGCCATCAGTGAGTCCGGGTCTCTAGCTGGGGAGGGTACGCAGTATTTT. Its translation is CAISESGSLAGEGTQYF.

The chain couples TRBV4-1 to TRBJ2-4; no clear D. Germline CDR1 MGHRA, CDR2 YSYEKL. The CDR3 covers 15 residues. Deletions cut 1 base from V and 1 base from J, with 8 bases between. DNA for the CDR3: TGCGCCAGCAGCCAAGGTACCACCGCCAAAAACATTCAGTACTTC. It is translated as CASSQGTTAKNIQYF.

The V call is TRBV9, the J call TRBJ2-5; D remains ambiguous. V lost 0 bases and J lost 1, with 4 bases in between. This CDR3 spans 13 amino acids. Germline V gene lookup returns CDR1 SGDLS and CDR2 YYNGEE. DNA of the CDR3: TGTGCCAGCAGCGTAGAACTCCAAGAGACCCAGTACTTC. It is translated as CASSVELQETQYF.

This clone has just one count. The CDR3 reads CSARKGEQYF. CDR3 bases: TGCAGTGCTAGAAAAGGGGAGCAGTACTTC. The chain uses TRBV20-1 and TRBJ2-7; D remains unclear. CDR3 size: 10 residues. V lost 2 bases and J lost 7, with 6 bases in between. Germline assignment: CDR1 DFQATT and CDR2 SNEGSKA (reference sequence).